Included here is one T cell receptor (beta chain) sequence, with context. Its antigen is undetermined. The isolated RNA, all of it, was reverse transcribed, so expressed TCRB transcripts were what got sequenced. Profiled with immunoSEQ multiplex PCR; TCRdb holds only in-frame clones, not every one. Of 900,000 or so clones in the sample, roughly 15% were seen once. Germline assignment: CDR1 SGHAT and CDR2 FQNNGV. V was shortened by 2 bases and J by 2 bases, with 6 bases between the two germline ends. The CDR3 length is 14 residues. This specimen belongs to a study of beta chain features in type 1 diabetes. Findings and limits, study-wide: At VDJ recombination sites, type 1 diabetes patients had fewer insertions and more deleted nucleotides.

The chain uses TRBV11-2 and TRBJ2-2; D gene unclear. The material sequenced was naive CD4+ T cells from blood. The receptor's source is a woman under 30 in good health. The CDR3 is CASSLMTNTGELFF. DNA of the CDR3: TGTGCCAGCAGCTTAATGACAAACACCGGGGAGCTGTTTTTT.